Below are 7 T cell receptor beta chains sequenced from a single sample in a study of identical twins. TCRdb itself ran the 5' RACE reads through MiXCR, one entry per CDR3 protein. Counted here are about 100,000 distinct CDR3 sequences, around 5.5% occurring once; the ten biggest clones make up about 12%. The sequenced sample was memory T cells sorted from blood. These receptors were obtained from a woman aged 50 to 60 in good health.

The chain links TRBV11-3 to TRBJ2-1; D remains unclear. Germline V CDR1 and CDR2: SGHNT, YENEEA. Trimming pared 5 bases from V and 8 bases from J, leaving 13 bases between. CDR3 length equals 13 residues. The CDR3 nucleotides read TGTGCCAGCAGCCCCCGTCTCCTCGATGAGCAGTTCTTC. Translated, it gives CASSPRLLDEQFF.

In this sample, this clonotype turned up many times. This sequence joins TRBV6-1 and TRBJ2-7; TRBD2 agrees at 13 bases. The CDR3 has 14 amino acids. V was clipped by 8 bases and J by 3 bases; unmatched bases: 4. The germline gives CDR1 MNHNS, CDR2 SASEGT. CDR3 coding DNA: TGTGCCAGCTCCAGGACTAGCGGGAGCTACGAGCAGTACTTC. The encoded protein is CASSRTSGSYEQYF.

In its sample, this clonotype was seen many times. V usage is TRBV6-1 and J usage is TRBJ2-1, with TRBD2 identical over 8 bases. Germline lookup yields CDR1 MNHNS and CDR2 SASEGT. V lost 8 bases, J lost 1 base, and 4 bases stayed unmatched. This CDR3 region has 14 residues. Here the CDR3 reads CASHSSGSYNEQFF. Here the CDR3 DNA reads TGTGCCAGCCATTCTAGCGGGTCCTACAATGAGCAGTTCTTC.

This clonotype was recorded many times. The CDR3 spells CASMQTGATNEKLFF. The CDR3 nucleotides are TGTGCCAGCATGCAGACCGGTGCAACTAATGAAAAACTGTTTTTT. V usage is TRBV7-6 and J usage is TRBJ1-4; no clear D. Germline values: CDR1 SGHVS, CDR2 FNYEAQ. The V end lost 7 bases, the J end lost 0 bases, and 12 bases lay between the germline ends. The CDR3 totals 15 residues.

In its sample, this clonotype was seen many times. The V and J genes are TRBV28 and TRBJ2-4, with D unresolved. CDR3 length: 14 residues. Germline V lookup: CDR1 MDHEN, CDR2 SYDVKM. Trimming removed 3 bases from V and 6 bases from J, with 12 bases in between. CDR3 in DNA: TGTGCCAGCAGTTTCGATGATCGGACAAACATTCAGTACTTC. Protein product: CASSFDDRTNIQYF. Together with reference TRBV28 and TRBJ2-4, the CDR3 gives the full variable domain: DVKVTQSSRYLVKRTGEKVFLECVQDMDHENMFWYRQDPGLGLRLIYFSYDVKMKEKGDIPEGYSVSREKKERFSLILESASTNQTSMYLCASSFDDRTNIQYFGAGTRLSVL.

This clonotype was recorded once. This may arise from a read error, as a much more abundant clone is one base away. Given the absence of the conserved phenylalanine or tryptophan at the CDR3 end, a read error is likely. The rearrangement joins TRBV29-1 to TRBJ2-7; D not resolved. Germline loops: CDR1 SQVTM, CDR2 ANQGSEA. The CDR3 extends over 12 amino acids. V was pared by 6 bases and J by 4 bases, with 13 bases between. In DNA form, the CDR3 reads TGCAGCGTCAAGGGCAGTAAATACGAGCAGTACTAC. Amino acid sequence: CSVKGSKYEQYY.

The genes are TRBV7-9 and TRBJ2-2, with D maybe TRBD2 (5 bases). V was clipped by 5 bases and J by 8 bases, with 9 bases between them. The CDR3 is made up of 12 amino acids. Germline V gene data show CDR1 as SEHNR and CDR2 as FQNEAQ (reference sequence). CDR3 sequence (DNA): TGTGCCAGCAGCAACCTAGCAGGGGAGCTGTTTTTT. Translated: CASSNLAGELFF.